Below, 27 T cell receptor beta chains from the same sample are listed, as sequenced in a study of shared clonotypes between healthy human individuals. Data came from immunoSEQ multiplex PCR; TCRdb stores just in-frame clones and leaves some out. The data contain about 1.4 million clones, over 95% of them singletons. The sequencing sample was made of naive CD4+ T cells sorted from blood. Subset given: CD45RA+ positively selected. The source of these receptors is a man aged 25-45 years in good health.

This sequence joins TRBV7-3 and TRBJ1-2; 9 bases are shared with TRBD1. The CDR3 extends over 17 amino acids. With 7 bases clipped from V and 1 base from J, the junction kept 13 bases outside the gene matches. CDR1 is SGHTA and CDR2 is FQGTGA in the germline V gene. CDR3 DNA: TGTGCCAGCACCCCTACAGGGGGCGCGGGGGGTAACTATGGCTACACCTTC. Its protein is CASTPTGGAGGNYGYTF.

The chain is built from TRBV5-1 and TRBJ2-3, with 7 bases aligning to TRBD1. Germline V gives CDR1 SGHRS, CDR2 YFSETQ. V lost 4 bases to trimming and J lost 3 bases; unmatched junction nucleotides: 11. The CDR3 is 16 amino acids. CDR3 in amino acids: CASSVDRASVTDTQYF. DNA of the CDR3: TGCGCCAGCAGCGTAGACAGGGCATCGGTGACAGATACGCAGTATTTT. The full variable domain, completed using reference TRBV5-1 and TRBJ2-3, is KAGVTQTPRYLIKTRGQQVTLSCSPISGHRSVSWYQQTPGQGLQFLFEYFSETQRNKGNFPGRFSGRQFSNSRSEMNVSTLELGDSALYLCASSVDRASVTDTQYFGPGTRLTVL.

The J gene is TRBJ2-1, the V gene TRBV7-2; D is ambiguous. The V gene's germline CDR1 is SGHTA and CDR2 FQGNSA. This CDR3 comprises 16 residues. Trimming took 1 base from V and 7 from J, leaving 17 bases between them. DNA of the CDR3: TGTGCCAGCAGCTTAGTTAGCACACCCAGGCCAAATGAGCAGTTCTTC. This encodes CASSLVSTPRPNEQFF.

This clone appeared a single time. The chain is built from TRBV27 and TRBJ2-7; TRBD2 might be the D (5 bases). Germline V gene sequence: CDR1 MNHEY, CDR2 SMNVEV (reference sequence). This CDR3 spans 12 amino acids. The V end lost 10 bases, the J end lost 6 bases, and 16 bases lay between the germline ends. In nucleotides, the CDR3 is TGTGCCACCTCCGGCTTGAGGGCCGAGCAGTACTTC. This codes for CATSGLRAEQYF.

The rearrangement uses TRBV30 and TRBJ1-5, with D perhaps matching TRBD1 (6 bases). The CDR3 has 15 residues. Germline V gene sequence: CDR1 GTSNPN, CDR2 SVGIG (reference sequence). With 2 bases removed from V and 0 bases from J, the gap between germline ends came to 11 bases. The CDR3 DNA is TGTGCCTGGAGTCCAACAGGGCGTAGCAATCAGCCCCAGCATTTT. Translation: CAWSPTGRSNQPQHF.

The J gene is TRBJ2-5, the V gene TRBV5-1; unclear D gene. This CDR3 region has 14 residues. Trimming pared 0 bases from V and 4 bases from J, leaving 10 bases between. From germline, CDR1 is SGHRS and CDR2 YFSETQ. CDR3: CASSLDLSAETQYF. The DNA of the CDR3 is TGCGCCAGCAGCTTGGACTTAAGTGCAGAGACCCAGTACTTC. The complete variable domain, with remaining parts taken from reference TRBV5-1 and TRBJ2-5, reads KAGVTQTPRYLIKTRGQQVTLSCSPISGHRSVSWYQQTPGQGLQFLFEYFSETQRNKGNFPGRFSGRQFSNSRSEMNVSTLELGDSALYLCASSLDLSAETQYFGPGTRLLVL.

The chain has TRBV4-2 and TRBJ2-7, with no clear D. V lost 0 bases and J 11 bases, leaving 14 bases between the germline ends. CDR1 LGHNA and CDR2 YNFKEQ come from the germline V gene. CDR3 length equals 13 residues. The CDR3 spells CASSQDRRRKEYF. In nucleotides, the CDR3 is TGTGCCAGCAGCCAAGATAGGCGACGAAAGGAGTACTTC.

J is TRBJ2-7 and V is TRBV14; D remains unclear. V was trimmed by 4 bases and J by 3 bases, leaving 13 bases between them. The CDR3 totals 14 residues. Germline CDR1 reads SGHDN; CDR2 reads FVKESK. The CDR3: CASSLRTPDYEQYF. CDR3 DNA sequence: TGTGCCAGCAGCCTCCGGACCCCGGACTACGAGCAGTACTTC.

This chain joins TRBV28 and TRBJ2-7; either TRBD1 or TRBD2 may fit D (5 bases each). The CDR3 consists of 15 residues. Germline CDR1 MDHEN, CDR2 SYDVKM. With 6 bases removed from V and 6 bases from J, the gap between germline ends came to 21 bases. Here the CDR3 DNA reads TGTGCCAGCAGCGTCCGGGGCCTAGGGGCATCCGAGCAGTACTTC. Translated: CASSVRGLGASEQYF.

The chain combines TRBV27 with TRBJ2-7, with a possible D match to TRBD2 (6 bases). Germline CDR1 and CDR2: MNHEY and SMNVEV (reference sequence). CDR3 size: 14 residues. With 1 base removed from V and 2 bases from J, the gap between germline ends came to 9 bases. Written as DNA, the CDR3 is TGTGCCAGCAGTTTATTAGGCGGGACCTACGAGCAGTACTTC. Translated, it gives CASSLLGGTYEQYF.

The CDR3 loop is CASGNTGELFF. In nucleotides, the CDR3 is TGTGCCAGCGGAAACACCGGGGAGCTGTTTTTT. The chain recombines TRBV6-4 with TRBJ2-2; unclear D gene. Trimming took off 8 bases at V and 2 bases at J, with 3 bases between the two ends. This CDR3 has 11 residues. Germline CDR1 MRHNA, CDR2 SNTAGT.

V gene TRBV2 combines with J gene TRBJ1-4; tentative D call: TRBD1 (5 bases). Germline values: CDR1 SNHLY, CDR2 FYNNEI. V lost 5 bases, J lost 0 bases, and 22 bases lay in between. CDR3 length equals 19 residues. The CDR3 here is CASSLNGERGSTTNEKLFF. For the CDR3, the DNA is TGTGCCAGCAGTTTAAACGGTGAACGGGGGTCTACAACTAATGAAAAACTGTTTTTT.

This clone was counted a single time. The V and J genes are TRBV11-2 and TRBJ2-2; 12 nucleotides match TRBD2. The CDR3 runs to 15 residues. V was pared by 6 bases and J by 1 base, with 0 bases of the junction left unmatched. The germline gives CDR1 SGHAT, CDR2 FQNNGV. The CDR3 region has the DNA TGTGCCAGCAGACTAGCGGGGGGGAACACCGGGGAGCTGTTTTTT. This translates into CASRLAGGNTGELFF. Filled out from reference TRBV11-2 and TRBJ2-2, the complete variable domain reads EAGVAQSPRYKIIEKRQSVAFWCNPISGHATLYWYQQILGQGPKLLIQFQNNGVVDDSQLPKDRFSAERLKGVDSTLKIQPAKLEDSAVYLCASRLAGGNTGELFFGEGSRLTVL.

The chain joins TRBV5-6 to TRBJ2-1; no clear D gene. V was cut by 2 bases and J by 10 bases, with 10 bases left in between. The CDR3 extends over 12 amino acids. Germline V gene data show CDR1 as SGHDT and CDR2 as YYEEEE. The CDR3 sequence is CASSLAVGEQFF. In DNA form, the CDR3 reads TGTGCCAGCAGCTTAGCCGTCGGCGAGCAGTTCTTC.

The CDR3 spells CASSRGQGPNNYGYTF. CDR3 coding DNA: TGTGCCAGCAGCCGCGGACAGGGGCCAAATAACTATGGCTACACCTTC. V is TRBV5-4 and J is TRBJ1-2; 9 bases match TRBD1. J was trimmed by 1 base and V by 4 bases; bases with no gene match: 8. The CDR3 is made up of 16 amino acids. Germline CDR1 SGHNT, CDR2 YYREEE (reference sequence).

The J gene is TRBJ1-1, the V gene TRBV5-1; D perhaps matches TRBD1 (5 bases). This CDR3 has 14 amino acids. Germline CDR1 and CDR2: SGHRS and YFSETQ. Trimming pared 2 bases from V and 1 base from J, leaving 9 bases between. The CDR3 is CASSFPGTNTEAFF. CDR3 sequence (DNA): TGCGCCAGCAGCTTTCCAGGGACGAACACTGAAGCTTTCTTT.

The V and J genes are TRBV5-1 and TRBJ1-1; maybe TRBD1 (5 bases). The CDR3 totals 14 residues. CDR1 and CDR2 from the germline V gene are SGHRS and YFSETQ. The germline V and J ends were trimmed by 3 bases and 1 base, with 10 bases remaining between them. The DNA for the CDR3 is TGCGCCAGCAGCTGGGACCCTCGGAACACTGAAGCTTTCTTT. This codes for CASSWDPRNTEAFF.

In DNA, the CDR3 is TGTGCCAGCAGCATTGGACTAGCGGGTAACAATGAGCAGTTCTTC. It yields the protein CASSIGLAGNNEQFF. V usage is TRBV9 and J usage is TRBJ2-1; 11 nucleotides align to TRBD2. Looked up from germline, CDR1 is SGDLS and CDR2 is YYNGEE. CDR3 length equals 15 residues. J gave up 5 bases and V 4 bases, and 5 bases lay outside the gene matches.

The table lists this clone with a count of one. The V call is TRBV9, the J call TRBJ2-7; D is perhaps TRBD1 (6 bases). There are 14 residues in the CDR3. V was cut by 4 bases and J by 2 bases, with 13 bases left in between. Germline V lookup: CDR1 SGDLS, CDR2 YYNGEE. CDR3 nucleotide sequence: TGTGCCAGCAGCCCCCGGGACATTACCTACGAGCAGTACTTC. Translation: CASSPRDITYEQYF. The full variable domain, completed using reference TRBV9 and TRBJ2-7, is DSGVTQTPKHLITATGQRVTLRCSPRSGDLSVYWYQQSLDQGLQFLIQYYNGEERAKGNILERFSAQQFPDLHSELNLSSLELGDSALYFCASSPRDITYEQYFGPGTRLTVT.

This chain connects TRBV5-5 to TRBJ2-7, with D uncertain. The germline V gene has CDR1 SGHKS and CDR2 YYEKEE (reference sequence). V lost 2 bases to trimming and J lost 3 bases, with 9 bases between them. The CDR3 sequence is 13 residues long. The CDR3 is CASSFDGIYEQYF. CDR3 bases: TGTGCCAGCAGCTTCGACGGCATCTACGAGCAGTACTTC.

CDR3 DNA sequence: TGCGCCAGCAGCCAAGGACAGGGGCCCCAAGAGACCCAGTACTTC. Its translation is CASSQGQGPQETQYF. The V gene is TRBV4-3, the J gene TRBJ2-5, with 8 bases aligning to TRBD1. The germline CDR1 and CDR2 sequences are LGHNA and YSLEER. V shed 1 base and J 1 base; nucleotides not matched to a gene: 2. The CDR3 consists of 15 residues.

The rearrangement joins TRBV9 to TRBJ2-3; 7 nucleotides line up with TRBD2. Germline V gene lookup returns CDR1 SGDLS and CDR2 YYNGEE. The ends lost 4 bases at V and 5 bases at J; junction bases unmatched: 4. The CDR3 has 13 residues. The CDR3 DNA sequence: TGTGCCAGCAGCAAGGCGGGAGTAGATACGCAGTATTTT. The encoded protein is CASSKAGVDTQYF. The full variable domain, its missing parts supplied by reference TRBV9 and TRBJ2-3, is DSGVTQTPKHLITATGQRVTLRCSPRSGDLSVYWYQQSLDQGLQFLIQYYNGEERAKGNILERFSAQQFPDLHSELNLSSLELGDSALYFCASSKAGVDTQYFGPGTRLTVL.

The V gene is TRBV25-1, the J gene TRBJ2-5, with 8 bases matching TRBD1. V lost 2 bases and J lost 3; bases outside the gene matches: 5. Germline CDR1 reads MGHDK; CDR2 reads SYGVNS. CDR3 length: 15 amino acids. This CDR3 reads CASSEPQGAEETQYF. The CDR3 coding sequence is TGTGCCAGCAGTGAACCCCAGGGGGCCGAAGAGACCCAGTACTTC. Full variable domain (remainder filled in from reference TRBV25-1 and TRBJ2-5): EADIYQTPRYLVIGTGKKITLECSQTMGHDKMYWYQQDPGMELHLIHYSYGVNSTEKGDLSSESTVSRIRTEHFPLTLESARPSHTSQYLCASSEPQGAEETQYFGPGTRLLVL.

The chain is built from TRBV6-6 and TRBJ2-7, with D possibly matching TRBD1 (6 bases). V lost 6 bases, J lost 4 bases, and 19 bases lay in between. The germline V gene encodes CDR1 MNHNY and CDR2 SVGAGI (reference sequence). This CDR3 comprises 15 residues. The CDR3 nucleotides are TGTGCCAGCAGGGCGAACAGGGAAGTATTTTACGAGCAGTACTTC. Translating gives CASRANREVFYEQYF.

The chain is built from TRBV6-5 and TRBJ2-2, with 14 nucleotides matching TRBD2. V shed 8 bases, J shed 4 bases, and the junction held 3 bases outside the gene matches. Germline V gene sequence: CDR1 MNHEY, CDR2 SVGAGI. The CDR3 totals 15 residues. CDR3: CASGTSGRGTGELFF. The CDR3 coding sequence is TGTGCCAGCGGGACTAGCGGGAGAGGCACCGGGGAGCTGTTTTTT.

V and J are TRBV28 and TRBJ2-1; 8 bases match TRBD2. The J segment lost 3 bases and the V segment lost 5 bases, leaving 27 bases of the junction unmatched. The CDR3 covers 22 residues. CDR1 and CDR2 from the germline V gene are MDHEN and SYDVKM. CDR3 in DNA: TGTGCCAGCAGTCCCGGACTAGCTTTCGGGTCCACTCAAAAACGCGACTACAATGAGCAGTTCTTC. Its protein is CASSPGLAFGSTQKRDYNEQFF.

This clone has a single count. This same CDR3 is encoded by further DNA sequences in the sample. V usage is TRBV15 and J usage is TRBJ2-7, with a possible D match to TRBD2 (5 bases). The V end lost 3 bases, the J end lost 2 bases, and 5 bases lay between the germline ends. The germline CDR1 and CDR2 sequences are LNHNV and YYDKDF (reference sequence). This CDR3 spans 12 amino acids. In DNA form, the CDR3 reads TGTGCCACCAGCAGGGGAGCCTACGAGCAGTACTTC. Amino acid sequence: CATSRGAYEQYF.